These 27 T cell receptor beta chains were sequenced from one sample in a study of molecular identifiers for immune sequencing clone quantification. One entry per CDR3 protein results from TCRdb running MiXCR on the PCR reads. The sample holds 400,000 to 600,000 distinct CDR3 sequences, roughly 26% seen once. Source material: naive CD8+ T cells from blood, with Jurkat cell RNA spiked in. Sample subset: FACS-sorted CD8+CD4-CCR7+CD45RA+ naive T cells. These receptors all stem from a human donor in good health. Some libraries in this study had Jurkat cell RNA spiked in.

The chain has TRBV20-1 and TRBJ2-3; no clear D gene. Germline CDR1 DFQATT, CDR2 SNEGSKA (reference sequence). The V and J ends lost 6 bases and 3 bases respectively, with 13 bases between them. The CDR3 totals 13 residues. The CDR3 nucleotides read TGCAGTGCAAATAATCTATTAACAGATACGCAGTATTTT. Residues: CSANNLLTDTQYF.

In the case of this clonotype: One junction end disagrees with the germline gene, perhaps due to a read error. The chain uses TRBV11-2 and TRBJ2-1, with TRBD2 matching over 10 bases. The CDR3 is 16 residues long. Germline assignment: CDR1 SGHAT and CDR2 FQNNGV. The CDR3 DNA follows: TGTGCCAGCAGCGACTCTAGCGGGGGCCTCTACAATGAGCAGGTCTTC. Translated: CASSDSSGGLYNEQVF.

In its sample, this clonotype was seen a few times. V usage is TRBV7-9 and J usage is TRBJ2-2; D is perhaps TRBD1 (5 bases). V shed 6 bases and J shed 4 bases, with 18 bases lying between them. Germline CDR1 SEHNR, CDR2 FQNEAQ (reference sequence). This CDR3 has 16 amino acids. The CDR3 region has the DNA TGTGCCAGCAGTCACGTCGCAGGGCAGGGCACCGGGGAGCTGTTTTTT. Translating gives CASSHVAGQGTGELFF.

This clonotype was seen only a few times. Just one base apart from a much larger clone, this may be a read error. As DNA, the CDR3 is TGCAGCGTTGAAGGGACAGGGGCCCTGGGAACTGGAGCTTTCTTT. This translates into CSVEGTGALGTGAFF. The gene calls are TRBV29-1 and TRBJ1-1, with 9 nucleotides matching TRBD1. The germline V gene encodes CDR1 SQVTM and CDR2 ANQGSEA. CDR3 length: 15 residues.

In this sample, this clonotype turned up many times. The CDR3 DNA follows: TGCGCCAGCAGCTTCTCTGGGGATAGCAATCAGCCCCAGCATTTT. Amino acid sequence: CASSFSGDSNQPQHF. The rearrangement links TRBV5-1 to TRBJ1-5; the D is unclear. CDR1 and CDR2 from the germline V gene are SGHRS and YFSETQ. V was shortened by 2 bases and J by 0 bases, with 9 bases between the two germline ends. The CDR3 length is 15 residues.

On this clonotype itself: This sequence may be a read error, since a much larger clone differs from it by one base. The chain links TRBV7-2 to TRBJ2-1; a weak D match, TRBD2 (5 bases). The CDR3 totals 14 residues. Germline V gene lookup returns CDR1 SGHTA and CDR2 FQGNSA. The CDR3 nucleotides are TGTGCCAGCAGCCCATGGACTGTATACAATGCGCAGTTCTTC. Its protein is CASSPWTVYNAQFF.

This clonotype was observed many times. The V and J genes are TRBV29-1 and TRBJ2-1, with 7 bases identical to TRBD1. The CDR3 consists of 15 residues. The trim removed 0 bases at V and 5 bases at J, leaving 7 bases unmatched. Germline lookup yields CDR1 SQVTM and CDR2 ANQGSEA. The CDR3 protein is CSVEDLRTGDNEQFF. CDR3 nucleotide sequence: TGCAGCGTTGAAGATCTTAGAACAGGGGACAATGAGCAGTTCTTC.

This clonotype was seen only a few times. The chain has TRBV10-3 and TRBJ2-7; no clear D. Deletions cut 9 bases from V and 9 bases from J, with 24 bases between. The CDR3 runs to 14 residues. Germline CDR1 and CDR2: ENHRY and SYGVKD. In DNA form, the CDR3 reads TGTGCCATTACAAGTGAAAAATTCGCCGGCGGGCAGTACTTC. Protein product: CAITSEKFAGGQYF.

This clonotype came up many times. The CDR3 DNA reads TGCGCCAGCAGCCACACTCATCTGACGGCGGGAGGGCCTGAGTTCTTC. Translating it yields CASSHTHLTAGGPEFF. The chain links TRBV4-3 to TRBJ2-1; 9 bases are shared with TRBD2. The ends lost 3 bases at V and 14 bases at J; junction bases unmatched: 17. This CDR3 has 16 residues. Per the germline V gene, CDR1 is LGHNA and CDR2 is YSLEER.

To note about this clonotype: It may be a read error: a sequence one base away is much more abundant. The rearrangement links TRBV29-1 to TRBJ1-2; D is ambiguous. The CDR3 loop spans 13 amino acids. V lost 5 bases and J lost 6, with 16 bases in between. Germline V gene lookup returns CDR1 SQVTM and CDR2 ANQGSEA. The CDR3 is CSVQVLKQDGYTF. Written as DNA, the CDR3 is TGCAGCGTTCAAGTTCTTAAGCAGGATGGCTACACCTTC.

This clonotype showed up just a few times. This chain connects TRBV4-3 to TRBJ2-2; perhaps TRBD2 as D (5 bases). The ends were cut back, 0 bases at V and 1 base at J, with 9 bases in the middle. The CDR3 covers 16 residues. Germline CDR1 and CDR2: LGHNA and YSLEER. The CDR3 is CASSQDRSGNTGELFF. In DNA form, the CDR3 reads TGCGCCAGCAGCCAAGATAGGAGCGGGAACACCGGGGAGCTGTTTTTT.

This clonotype was seen only a few times. The chain uses TRBV7-6 and TRBJ2-3, with a possible D match to TRBD2 (7 bases). The CDR3 consists of 18 residues. CDR1 is SGHVS and CDR2 is FNYEAQ in the germline V gene. Deletions cut 4 bases from V and 0 bases from J, with 20 bases between. The CDR3 sequence: CASSWGGGHLRSTDTQYF. CDR3 nucleotide sequence: TGTGCCAGCAGCTGGGGGGGGGGCCACCTTCGGAGCACAGATACGCAGTATTTT.

V is TRBV7-9 and J is TRBJ1-1; 8 nucleotides align to TRBD1. CDR1 is SEHNR and CDR2 is FQNEAQ in the germline V gene (reference sequence). J was trimmed by 1 base and V by 5 bases; bases with no gene match: 6. The CDR3 has 15 amino acids. DNA of the CDR3: TGTGCCAGCAGCCAAGGACAGGGAAAGAACACTGAAGCTTTCTTT. This translates into CASSQGQGKNTEAFF.

Ten or more counts support this clonotype. This sequence joins TRBV4-1 and TRBJ2-1, with 11 bases fitting TRBD2. Per germline, CDR1 MGHRA and CDR2 YSYEKL. This CDR3 has 15 amino acids. With 6 bases clipped from V and 7 bases from J, the junction kept 8 bases outside the gene matches. CDR3 sequence: CASRPTSGGYNEQFF. In DNA, the CDR3 is TGCGCCAGCAGACCAACTAGCGGGGGATATAATGAGCAGTTCTTC.

The chain combines TRBV2 with TRBJ1-1; 9 bases are a match to TRBD1. Germline CDR1 SNHLY, CDR2 FYNNEI. V gave up 2 bases and J gave up 5 bases; unmatched junction bases: 9. The CDR3 extends over 16 amino acids. CDR3 protein: CASSESWTGEATEAFF. The CDR3 nucleotides read TGTGCCAGCAGTGAAAGCTGGACAGGGGAAGCTACTGAAGCTTTCTTT.

This clonotype was seen ten or more times. The chain has TRBV5-6 and TRBJ2-7, with a weak D call TRBD1 (6 bases). Trimming cost V 4 bases and J 5 bases, with 13 bases left between them. CDR3 length: 13 amino acids. In germline, CDR1 is SGHDT, CDR2 YYEEEE. This chain's CDR3 is CASSPTGSHEQYF. DNA of the CDR3: TGTGCCAGCAGCCCCACAGGGTCCCACGAGCAGTACTTC.

In this sample, this clonotype turned up a few times. The V and J genes are TRBV19 and TRBJ2-7; 8 bases are a match to TRBD1. J gave up 7 bases and V 3 bases, and 11 bases lay outside the gene matches. The germline V gene has CDR1 LNHDA and CDR2 SQIVND (reference sequence). CDR3 size: 15 residues. CDR3: CASSMTGQGSLEQYF. The CDR3 DNA reads TGTGCCAGTAGTATGACTGGACAGGGATCTCTTGAGCAGTACTTC.

This chain links TRBV6-5 with TRBJ1-1; D possibly corresponds to TRBD1 (6 bases). CDR1 MNHEY and CDR2 SVGAGI come from the germline V gene. Trimming shortened V by 0 bases and J by 5 bases, and 13 bases separated the two germline ends. The CDR3 totals 15 residues. CDR3 region: CASSYSGGLGTEAFF. CDR3 nucleotides: TGTGCCAGCAGTTACTCGGGGGGGCTCGGGACTGAAGCTTTCTTT.

The chain uses TRBV4-1 and TRBJ2-1, with TRBD1 matching over 8 bases. CDR1 MGHRA and CDR2 YSYEKL come from the germline V gene. The J segment lost 9 bases and the V segment lost 1 base, leaving 8 bases of the junction unmatched. The CDR3 sequence is 15 residues long. CDR3 amino acids: CASSQAGQGRSEQFF. CDR3 DNA sequence: TGCGCCAGCAGCCAAGCAGGACAGGGACGCAGTGAGCAGTTCTTC.

This clonotype was recorded a few times. The CDR3 region is CASSYPPDYPSSYNEQFF. CDR3 sequence (DNA): TGTGCCAGCAGTTACCCACCGGACTACCCGAGCTCCTACAATGAGCAGTTCTTC. The chain has TRBV6-2 or TRBV6-3 and TRBJ2-1; D might be TRBD2 (6 bases). The germline V gene has CDR1 MNHEY and CDR2 SVGEGT. The CDR3 consists of 18 residues. The V end was cut by 2 bases, the J end by 0 bases, with 17 bases between.

This clonotype was detected many times. This sequence joins TRBV13 and TRBJ1-1; no clear D gene. The V end lost 2 bases, the J end lost 4 bases, and 20 bases lay between the germline ends. Germline-derived CDR1 and CDR2 are PRHDT and FYEKMQ (reference sequence). The CDR3 extends over 17 amino acids. CDR3 sequence reads: CASSLSGRPVWVTEAFF. DNA for the CDR3: TGTGCCAGCAGCTTAAGTGGCAGGCCGGTTTGGGTCACTGAAGCTTTCTTT. The complete variable domain, with remaining parts taken from reference TRBV13 and TRBJ1-1, reads AAGVIQSPRHLIKEKRETATLKCYPIPRHDTVYWYQQGPGQDPQFLISFYEKMQSDKGSIPDRFSAQQFSDYHSELNMSSLELGDSALYFCASSLSGRPVWVTEAFFGQGTRLTVV.

This clonotype was seen many times. This rearrangement joins TRBV20-1 to TRBJ2-5; D possibly corresponds to TRBD2 (6 bases). Germline V CDR1 and CDR2: DFQATT, SNEGSKA (reference sequence). This CDR3 is 13 amino acids long. The V end was cut by 3 bases, the J end by 13 bases, with 21 bases between. In DNA, the CDR3 is TGCAGTGCTAGTATTGGGTCAGCGGGCCACCTGTACTTC. It translates to CSASIGSAGHLYF.

With regard to this clonotype: A junction boundary mismatches the germline segment, possibly from a read error. The chain employs TRBV10-3 and TRBJ1-1, with 8 bases aligning to TRBD1. CDR3 length: 13 amino acids. The germline gives CDR1 ENHRY, CDR2 SYGVKD. The CDR3 DNA reads as TGTGCCTTCAGTGGACAGGGATTCACTGAAGCTTTCTTT. Protein product: CAFSGQGFTEAFF.

This clonotype was counted many times. The genes are TRBV6-5 and TRBJ2-3, with D perhaps assigned TRBD1 or TRBD2 (5 bases each). The CDR3 runs 15 residues. Trimming removed 5 bases from V and 0 bases from J, with 12 bases in between. Germline values: CDR1 MNHEY, CDR2 SVGAGI. CDR3 sequence (DNA): TGTGCCAGCAGTCGAAGGGACGGTAGCACAGATACGCAGTATTTT. Its translation is CASSRRDGSTDTQYF.

This clonotype was found a few times. This chain connects TRBV19 to TRBJ1-2; 9 nucleotides align to TRBD1. The ends lost 7 bases at V and 1 base at J; junction bases unmatched: 4. Germline V lookup: CDR1 LNHDA, CDR2 SQIVND (reference sequence). This CDR3 is built from 14 residues. The CDR3 is CASTRDRVNYGYTF. CDR3 nucleotide sequence: TGTGCCAGTACCCGGGACAGGGTTAACTATGGCTACACCTTC.

This clonotype was observed many times. The chain carries TRBV7-9 and TRBJ1-5, with 8 bases that match TRBD1. With V trimmed by 1 base and J by 2 bases, 4 bases remained unmatched. CDR3 size: 16 residues. Germline V gene data show CDR1 as SEHNR and CDR2 as FQNEAQ (reference sequence). As DNA, the CDR3 is TGTGCCAGCAGCTTAGGCGGACAGGGTGGCAATCAGCCCCAGCATTTT. Its translation: CASSLGGQGGNQPQHF.

This clonotype was recorded at least ten times. The V gene is TRBV3-1, the J gene TRBJ2-3; D possibly corresponds to TRBD2 (6 bases). Germline loops: CDR1 LGHDT, CDR2 YNNKEL (reference sequence). V was shortened by 0 bases and J by 13 bases, with 17 bases between the two germline ends. CDR3 size: 14 residues. The CDR3 coding sequence is TGTGCCAGCAGCCAAGAGGGAGGTGTGGGTCTGAAGTATTTT. This encodes CASSQEGGVGLKYF.